Given below is one TCR beta chain in context. The source of the sample is a study of blood T cell repertoires in COVID-19. For the study at large: Both acute and convalescent COVID-19 samples were obtained from the United States, Italy and Spain. PBMCs, B-cell-depleted T cells, or T cells were the source of the cDNA or gDNA that made up the material.

Source study methods: Amplified reference gene primers provided the basis for estimating nucleated cell counts. Some clones are missing from TCRdb's copy, which holds only in-frame ones; the method was immunoSEQ multiplex PCR. V and J calls and clone size are those listed in that table; D and trimming were worked out from the DNA. The sample contains some 180,000 clones, 70% to 85% of which appear only once. CDR1 and CDR2 (germline): KGHDR, SFDVKD. CDR3 size: 13 residues. V lost 3 bases, J lost 8 bases, and 10 bases lay in between. The sample consisted of peripheral blood. This receptor was identified in a human donor in a cohort sampled during active COVID-19. This rearrangement joins TRBV24-1 to TRBJ2-1; D remains unclear. The CDR3 spells CATSDRSSYEQFF. The CDR3 DNA reads TGTGCCACCAGTGATAGGTCTAGTTATGAGCAGTTCTTC.